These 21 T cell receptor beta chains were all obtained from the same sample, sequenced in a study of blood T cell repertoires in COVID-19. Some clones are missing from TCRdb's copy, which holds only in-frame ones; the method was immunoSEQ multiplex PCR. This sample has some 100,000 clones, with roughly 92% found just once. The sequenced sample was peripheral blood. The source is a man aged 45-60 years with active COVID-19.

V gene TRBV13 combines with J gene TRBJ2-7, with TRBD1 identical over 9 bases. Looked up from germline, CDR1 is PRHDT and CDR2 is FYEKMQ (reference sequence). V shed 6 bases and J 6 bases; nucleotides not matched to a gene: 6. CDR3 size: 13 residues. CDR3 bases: TGTGCCAGCAGTTCTACAGGGGGCCTCGAGCAGTACTTC. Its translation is CASSSTGGLEQYF.

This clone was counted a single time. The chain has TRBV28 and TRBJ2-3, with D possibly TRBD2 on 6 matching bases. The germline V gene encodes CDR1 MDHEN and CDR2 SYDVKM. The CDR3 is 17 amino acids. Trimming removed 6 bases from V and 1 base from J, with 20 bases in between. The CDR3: CASSHQRRSGGTDTQYF. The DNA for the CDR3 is TGTGCCAGCAGCCACCAGCGCAGGTCGGGAGGCACAGATACGCAGTATTTT.

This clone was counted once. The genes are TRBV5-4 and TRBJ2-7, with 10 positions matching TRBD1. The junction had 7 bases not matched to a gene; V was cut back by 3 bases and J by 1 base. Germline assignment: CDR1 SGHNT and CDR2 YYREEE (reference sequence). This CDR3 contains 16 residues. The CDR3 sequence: CASSSPGTGVSYEQYF. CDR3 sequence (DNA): TGTGCCAGCAGCTCACCGGGGACAGGGGTTTCCTACGAGCAGTACTTC.

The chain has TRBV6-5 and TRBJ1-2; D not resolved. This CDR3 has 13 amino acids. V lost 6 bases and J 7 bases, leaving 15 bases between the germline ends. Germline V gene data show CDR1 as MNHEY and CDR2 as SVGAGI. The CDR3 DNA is TGTGCCAGCAGCCGGTTCCCAGGTGTTGGCTACACCTTC. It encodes CASSRFPGVGYTF.

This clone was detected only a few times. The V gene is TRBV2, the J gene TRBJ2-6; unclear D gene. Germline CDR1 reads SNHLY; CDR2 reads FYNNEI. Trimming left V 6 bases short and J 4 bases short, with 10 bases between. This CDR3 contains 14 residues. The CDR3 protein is CASSPEAGANVLTF. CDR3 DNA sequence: TGTGCCAGCAGCCCAGAGGCCGGGGCCAACGTCCTGACTTTC.

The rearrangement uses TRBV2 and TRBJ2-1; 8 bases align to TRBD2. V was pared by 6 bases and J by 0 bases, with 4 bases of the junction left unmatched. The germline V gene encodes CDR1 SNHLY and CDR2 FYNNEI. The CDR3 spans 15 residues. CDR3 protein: CASRERESSYNEQFF. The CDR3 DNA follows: TGTGCCAGCAGAGAGCGGGAGAGCTCCTACAATGAGCAGTTCTTC.

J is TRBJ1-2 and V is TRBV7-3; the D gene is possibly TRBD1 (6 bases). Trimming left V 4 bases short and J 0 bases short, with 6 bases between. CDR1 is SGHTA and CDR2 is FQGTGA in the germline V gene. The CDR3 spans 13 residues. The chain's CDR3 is CASSWTANYGYTF. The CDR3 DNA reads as TGTGCCAGCAGCTGGACAGCTAACTATGGCTACACCTTC.

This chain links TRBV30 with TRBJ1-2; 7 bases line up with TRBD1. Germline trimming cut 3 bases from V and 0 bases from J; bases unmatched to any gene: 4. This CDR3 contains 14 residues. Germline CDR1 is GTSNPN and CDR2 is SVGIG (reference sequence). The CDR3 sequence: CAWSLGQANYGYTF. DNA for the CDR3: TGTGCCTGGAGCCTCGGACAGGCTAACTATGGCTACACCTTC.

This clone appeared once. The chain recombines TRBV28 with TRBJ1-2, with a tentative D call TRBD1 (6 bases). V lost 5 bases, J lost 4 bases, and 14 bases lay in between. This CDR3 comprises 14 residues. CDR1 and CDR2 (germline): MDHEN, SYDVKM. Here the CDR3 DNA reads TGTGCCAGCAGTCCTGGGACAAGACTCTATGGCTACACCTTC. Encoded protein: CASSPGTRLYGYTF.

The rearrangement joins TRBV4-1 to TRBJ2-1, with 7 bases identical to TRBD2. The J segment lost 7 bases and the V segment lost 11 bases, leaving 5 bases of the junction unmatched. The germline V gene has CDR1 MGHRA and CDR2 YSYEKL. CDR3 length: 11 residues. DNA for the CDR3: TGCGCCGCGGGCGGGGGAAATGAGCAGTTCTTC. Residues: CAAGGGNEQFF.

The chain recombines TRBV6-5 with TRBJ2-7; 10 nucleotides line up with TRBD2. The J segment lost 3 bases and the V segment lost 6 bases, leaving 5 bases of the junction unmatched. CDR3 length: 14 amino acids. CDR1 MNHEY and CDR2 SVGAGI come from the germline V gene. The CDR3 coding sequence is TGTGCCAGCAGATCTAGCGGGGGTGTCTACGAGCAGTACTTC. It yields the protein CASRSSGGVYEQYF.

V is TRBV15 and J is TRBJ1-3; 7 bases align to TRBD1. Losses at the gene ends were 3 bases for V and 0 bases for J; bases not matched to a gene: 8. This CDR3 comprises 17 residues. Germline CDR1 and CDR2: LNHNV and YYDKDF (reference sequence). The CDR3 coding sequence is TGTGCCACCAGCAGGATGGACAGGCCGCTCTCTGGAAACACCATATATTTT. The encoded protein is CATSRMDRPLSGNTIYF. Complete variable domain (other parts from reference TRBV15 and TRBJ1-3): DAMVIQNPRYQVTQFGKPVTLSCSQTLNHNVMYWYQQKSSQAPKLLFHYYDKDFNNEADTPDNFQSRRPNTSFCFLDIRSPGLGDTAMYLCATSRMDRPLSGNTIYFGEGSWLTVV.

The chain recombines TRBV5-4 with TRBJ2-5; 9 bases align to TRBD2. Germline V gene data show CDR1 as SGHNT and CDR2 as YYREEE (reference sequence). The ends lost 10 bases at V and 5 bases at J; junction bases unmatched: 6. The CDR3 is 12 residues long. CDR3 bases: TGTGCCTCACGGACTAGCGCGGAGACCCAGTACTTC. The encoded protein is CASRTSAETQYF.

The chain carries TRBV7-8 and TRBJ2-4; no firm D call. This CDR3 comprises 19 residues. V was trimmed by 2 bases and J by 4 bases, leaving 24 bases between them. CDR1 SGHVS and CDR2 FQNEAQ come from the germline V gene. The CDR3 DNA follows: TGTGCCAGCAGCTTACTTTCGGCCCGGCGGAGTAGCCTAAAAAACATTCAGTACTTC. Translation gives CASSLLSARRSSLKNIQYF.

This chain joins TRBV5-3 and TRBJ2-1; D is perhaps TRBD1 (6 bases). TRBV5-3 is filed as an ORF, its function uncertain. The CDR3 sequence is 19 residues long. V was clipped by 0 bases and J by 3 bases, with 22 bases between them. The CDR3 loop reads CARSLDDRWVVWRYNEQFF. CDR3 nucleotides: TGTGCCAGAAGCTTGGACGACAGGTGGGTGGTATGGCGCTACAATGAGCAGTTCTTC.

The CDR3 DNA follows: TGTGCCAGTGAAGTGTACCCCGGAGGAGGCTACACCTTC. Translated: CASEVYPGGGYTF. The chain employs TRBV19 and TRBJ1-2; D uncertain. Germline V gene data show CDR1 as LNHDA and CDR2 as SQIVND (reference sequence). V was trimmed by 8 bases and J by 8 bases, leaving 18 bases between them. The CDR3 length is 13 residues.

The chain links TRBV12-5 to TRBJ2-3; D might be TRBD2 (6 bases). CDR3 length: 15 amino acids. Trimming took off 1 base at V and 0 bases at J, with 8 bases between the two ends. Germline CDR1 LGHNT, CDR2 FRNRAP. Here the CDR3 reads CASGLGGTSTDTQYF. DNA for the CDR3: TGTGCTAGTGGTTTGGGCGGGACTAGCACAGATACGCAGTATTTT.

The CDR3 loop is CASSLGGHLTDTQYF. The CDR3 DNA sequence: TGCGCCAGCAGCTTGGGAGGGCACCTCACAGATACGCAGTATTTT. J is TRBJ2-3 and V is TRBV5-1, with a weak D call TRBD2 (5 bases). The CDR3 contains 15 residues. Per the germline V gene, CDR1 is SGHRS and CDR2 is YFSETQ. V was trimmed by 0 bases and J by 2 bases, leaving 10 bases between them.

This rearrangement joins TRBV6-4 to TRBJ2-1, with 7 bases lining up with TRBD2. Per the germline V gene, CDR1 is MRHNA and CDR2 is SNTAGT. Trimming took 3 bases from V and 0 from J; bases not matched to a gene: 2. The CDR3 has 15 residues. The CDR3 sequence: CASSEASGSYNEQFF. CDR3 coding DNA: TGTGCCAGCAGTGAAGCTAGCGGCTCCTACAATGAGCAGTTCTTC.

The CDR3: CASSQDGNTEAFF. The CDR3 region has the DNA TGTGCCAGCAGCCAAGACGGGAACACTGAAGCTTTCTTT. The chain employs TRBV14 and TRBJ1-1, with D unresolved. The CDR3 spans 13 residues. Germline assignment: CDR1 SGHDN and CDR2 FVKESK. The V and J ends lost 0 bases and 1 base respectively, with 3 bases between them. The full variable domain, rest sourced from reference TRBV14 and TRBJ1-1, is EAGVTQFPSHSVIEKGQTVTLRCDPISGHDNLYWYRRVMGKEIKFLLHFVKESKQDESGMPNNRFLAERTGGTYSTLKVQPAELEDSGVYFCASSQDGNTEAFFGQGTRLTVV.

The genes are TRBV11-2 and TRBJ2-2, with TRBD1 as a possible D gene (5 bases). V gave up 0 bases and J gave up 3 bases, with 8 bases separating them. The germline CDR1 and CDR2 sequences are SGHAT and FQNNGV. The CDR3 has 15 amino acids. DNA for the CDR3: TGTGCCAGCAGCTTAGAAGGGGCGGACACCGGGGAGCTGTTTTTT. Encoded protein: CASSLEGADTGELFF.